The 29 T cell receptor beta chains reported below all come from one sample, sequenced in a study of identical twins. One entry per CDR3 protein results from TCRdb running MiXCR on the 5' RACE reads. The data show 400,000 to 500,000 distinct CDR3 sequences, less than 20% seen once. Sample: naive T cells sorted from blood. Receptor source: a man aged 50 to 60 in good health.

This clonotype was observed many times. V and J are TRBV12-3 or TRBV12-4 and TRBJ2-7; 7 positions match TRBD1. Losses at the gene ends were 7 bases for V and 2 bases for J; bases not matched to a gene: 8. There are 14 residues in the CDR3. The chain's CDR3 is CASNPQGSAYEQYF. The CDR3 nucleotides read TGTGCCAGCAACCCACAGGGGTCGGCCTACGAGCAGTACTTC.

This clonotype was seen a handful of times. V and J are TRBV5-5 and TRBJ1-6; TRBD1 matches at 10 bases. The CDR3 extends over 15 amino acids. Trimming removed 4 bases from V and 7 bases from J; junction bases left unmatched: 5. Germline V CDR1 and CDR2: SGHKS, YYEKEE (reference sequence). The CDR3 protein is CASSGPGQGNSPLHF. The CDR3 region has the DNA TGTGCCAGCAGCGGACCGGGACAGGGGAATTCACCCCTCCACTTT.

This clonotype was seen only a few times. J is TRBJ2-3 and V is TRBV10-3; a weak D match, TRBD1 (6 bases). V lost 6 bases and J 2 bases, leaving 12 bases between the germline ends. The CDR3 has 14 amino acids. Germline V gene lookup returns CDR1 ENHRY and CDR2 SYGVKD. CDR3 nucleotide sequence: TGTGCCATCAGCATGACAGGCTACACAGATACGCAGTATTTT. It translates to CAISMTGYTDTQYF.

This clonotype was found a few times. The CDR3: CAIRPTGSLGEQFF. CDR3 coding DNA: TGTGCCATCCGTCCAACAGGGAGTTTGGGGGAGCAGTTCTTC. The chain uses TRBV10-3 and TRBJ2-1; D might be TRBD1 (6 bases). V shed 8 bases and J shed 10 bases, with 21 bases lying between them. This CDR3 region has 14 residues. Germline-derived CDR1 and CDR2 are ENHRY and SYGVKD.

The chain recombines TRBV4-3 with TRBJ2-5; TRBD1 aligns across 9 bases. CDR1 is LGHNA, CDR2 YSLEER, per germline. This CDR3 has 14 residues. V lost 2 bases and J lost 5; bases outside the gene matches: 3. The DNA of the CDR3 is TGCGCCAGCAGCCAAAACAGGGGGCAGGAGACCCAGTACTTC. Amino acids: CASSQNRGQETQYF.

The chain employs TRBV3-1 and TRBJ2-5; 11 bases line up with TRBD2. Per the germline V gene, CDR1 is LGHDT and CDR2 is YNNKEL (reference sequence). Trimming removed 4 bases from V and 1 base from J; junction bases left unmatched: 5. This CDR3 is 16 amino acids long. The CDR3 here is CASSPWTSGPQETQYF. In nucleotides, the CDR3 is TGTGCCAGCAGCCCCTGGACTAGCGGGCCCCAAGAGACCCAGTACTTC.

CDR3 nucleotides: TGTGCCAGCAGTCCTATTCGTGAGAACACCGGGGAGCTGTTTTTT. Its translation: CASSPIRENTGELFF. V and J are TRBV12-3 or TRBV12-4 and TRBJ2-2; D is ambiguous. The CDR3 covers 15 residues. With 5 bases removed from V and 1 base from J, the gap between germline ends came to 11 bases.

The chain carries TRBV12-3 or TRBV12-4 and TRBJ2-7; unclear D gene. The CDR3 length is 12 residues. Trimming pared 5 bases from V and 5 bases from J, leaving 10 bases between. The CDR3 sequence is CASSPRRHEQYF. CDR3 bases: TGTGCCAGCAGTCCCAGACGCCACGAGCAGTACTTC.

The rearrangement uses TRBV7-2 and TRBJ2-5, with D possibly matching TRBD2 (6 bases). Trimming pared 2 bases from V and 0 bases from J, leaving 10 bases between. Germline-derived CDR1 and CDR2 are SGHTA and FQGNSA. There are 15 residues in the CDR3. The CDR3 spells CASSLNSGNQETQYF. CDR3 DNA sequence: TGTGCCAGCAGCTTAAATAGCGGAAACCAAGAGACCCAGTACTTC.

The chain has TRBV5-1 and TRBJ2-1; 16 positions match TRBD2. The V segment lost 4 bases and the J segment 7 bases; nucleotides outside the gene matches: 8. This CDR3 is built from 17 residues. CDR1 is SGHRS, CDR2 YFSETQ, per germline. The CDR3 sequence: CASSRGTSGRASNEQFF. The DNA of the CDR3 is TGCGCCAGCAGCCGGGGGACTAGCGGGAGGGCCTCTAATGAGCAGTTCTTC.

This clonotype occurred many times. The chain is built from TRBV5-1 and TRBJ1-2; 7 bases are shared with TRBD1. The CDR3 is 14 amino acids. V gave up 0 bases and J gave up 4 bases; unmatched junction bases: 3. Germline CDR1 is SGHRS and CDR2 is YFSETQ. CDR3: CASSLGDRVYGYTF. DNA of the CDR3: TGCGCCAGCAGCTTGGGCGACAGGGTCTATGGCTACACCTTC.

This clonotype appeared a few times. The rearrangement uses TRBV28 and TRBJ1-5; TRBD1 aligns across 10 bases. There are 15 residues in the CDR3. CDR1 is MDHEN, CDR2 SYDVKM, per germline. The J segment lost 1 base and the V segment lost 8 bases, leaving 5 bases of the junction unmatched. The CDR3 DNA is TGTGCCAGCCGGACAGGGGGAGGAAGCAATCAGCCCCAGCATTTT. Amino acids: CASRTGGGSNQPQHF.

This clonotype occurred a few times. This chain links TRBV11-2 with TRBJ2-2, with 8 bases matching TRBD2. The CDR3 extends over 21 amino acids. Germline CDR1 and CDR2: SGHAT and FQNNGV. V lost 2 bases, J lost 0 bases, and 17 bases stayed unmatched. The CDR3 DNA reads TGTGCCAGCAGCTTACCAGACGGTGCGGGGGGACTAAAACCGAACACCGGGGAGCTGTTTTTT. Translated: CASSLPDGAGGLKPNTGELFF. Complete variable domain (other parts from reference TRBV11-2 and TRBJ2-2): EAGVAQSPRYKIIEKRQSVAFWCNPISGHATLYWYQQILGQGPKLLIQFQNNGVVDDSQLPKDRFSAERLKGVDSTLKIQPAKLEDSAVYLCASSLPDGAGGLKPNTGELFFGEGSRLTVL.

This clonotype was found many times. This chain uses TRBV7-9 with TRBJ2-7; tentative D call: TRBD1 (6 bases). Trimming took 6 bases from V and 0 from J, leaving 15 bases between them. Germline CDR1 SEHNR, CDR2 FQNEAQ (reference sequence). This CDR3 contains 15 residues. The CDR3: CASRESGAPSYEQYF. As DNA, the CDR3 is TGTGCCAGCAGAGAATCAGGGGCCCCCTCCTACGAGCAGTACTTC.

The chain couples TRBV4-1 to TRBJ2-5; TRBD2 agrees at 9 bases. Germline V gene sequence: CDR1 MGHRA, CDR2 YSYEKL. V was pared by 0 bases and J by 0 bases, with 2 bases of the junction left unmatched. The CDR3 has 16 residues. The CDR3 spells CASSQEGTSYQETQYF. CDR3 bases: TGCGCCAGCAGCCAAGAGGGGACTAGCTACCAAGAGACCCAGTACTTC.

This clonotype was detected a few times. The chain uses TRBV7-9 and TRBJ1-1; maybe TRBD1 (6 bases). The CDR3 is made up of 14 amino acids. The germline V gene encodes CDR1 SEHNR and CDR2 FQNEAQ (reference sequence). Trimming took off 5 bases at V and 1 base at J, with 11 bases between the two ends. CDR3 protein: CASSRGRENTEAFF. Written as DNA, the CDR3 is TGTGCCAGCAGCAGGGGGAGGGAGAACACTGAAGCTTTCTTT.

The CDR3 spells CASSSWTSGRAGEQFF. The CDR3 DNA reads as TGTGCCAGCAGTTCTTGGACTAGCGGGAGGGCCGGTGAGCAGTTCTTC. The rearrangement uses TRBV6-2 or TRBV6-3 and TRBJ2-1, with 15 bases identical to TRBD2. The CDR3 has 16 amino acids. Unmatched junction bases numbered 7, after V lost 4 bases and J lost 9 bases. Germline assignment: CDR1 MNHEY and CDR2 SVGEGT.

The chain has TRBV13 and TRBJ2-3; the match to TRBD1 covers 10 bases. The V and J ends lost 3 bases and 0 bases, in that order; junction bases with no gene match: 6. The CDR3 has 17 residues. From germline, CDR1 is PRHDT and CDR2 FYEKMQ (reference sequence). For the CDR3, the DNA is TGTGCCAGCAGCTTCGAAGGGACAGGGGAAAGCACAGATACGCAGTATTTT. It translates to CASSFEGTGESTDTQYF.

This sequence joins TRBV29-1 and TRBJ2-7, with D possibly TRBD1 on 6 matching bases. The CDR3 totals 14 residues. CDR1 is SQVTM, CDR2 ANQGSEA, per germline. V was trimmed by 6 bases and J by 3 bases, leaving 18 bases between them. The CDR3 region is CSVAQGFKNYEQYF. The CDR3 region has the DNA TGCAGCGTAGCACAGGGCTTTAAGAACTACGAGCAGTACTTC.

This clonotype has more than one count but fewer than ten. It is unclear where the CDR3 begins or ends on the DNA, so no DNA is shown, and the CDR3 is as TCRdb lists it. The chain employs TRBV6-9 and TRBJ2-2; TRBD1 was called by the table and not checked on the DNA. 15 amino acids form the CDR3, both terminal residues included. Per the germline V gene, CDR1 is MNHGY and CDR2 is SVAAGI. CDR3 residues: CASSQGPRTPGSCFF.

In this sample, this clonotype turned up a few times. The rearrangement links TRBV6-1 to TRBJ2-2, with 7 bases matching TRBD2. The CDR3 is 15 amino acids. V was clipped by 5 bases and J by 4 bases; unmatched bases: 7. Germline lookup yields CDR1 MNHNS and CDR2 SASEGT. The CDR3 bases are TGTGCCAGCAGTCCGGGACCGGGGGGCACCGGGGAGCTGTTTTTT. Protein sequence: CASSPGPGGTGELFF.

On this clonotype: Given a much more abundant clone one base away, this may be a read error. The chain uses TRBV6-5 and TRBJ2-4, with no clear D. The CDR3 spans 11 residues. V was pared by 10 bases and J by 9 bases, with 13 bases between. The germline gives CDR1 MNHEY, CDR2 SVGAGI. CDR3 residues: CATIHRSIQYF. The CDR3, as DNA: TGTGCCACCATCCATCGTAGCATTCAGTACTTC.

The gene calls are TRBV7-9 and TRBJ2-7; D is possibly TRBD1 (5 bases). CDR1 SEHNR and CDR2 FQNEAQ come from the germline V gene (reference sequence). This CDR3 spans 14 amino acids. The V end lost 2 bases, the J end lost 0 bases, and 8 bases lay between the germline ends. The CDR3 sequence: CASSLQGRSYEQYF. The CDR3 DNA reads as TGTGCCAGCAGCTTACAGGGCCGCTCCTACGAGCAGTACTTC.

The rearrangement joins TRBV4-2 to TRBJ2-2, with 9 bases identical to TRBD2. The CDR3 is 15 residues long. Germline V gene data show CDR1 as LGHNA and CDR2 as YNFKEQ. The junction had 5 bases not matched to a gene; V was cut back by 5 bases and J by 4 bases. The chain's CDR3 is CASSLAGVPTGELFF. For the CDR3, the DNA is TGTGCCAGCAGCTTAGCGGGGGTTCCCACCGGGGAGCTGTTTTTT.

This clonotype was found a few times. The chain joins TRBV12-3 or TRBV12-4 to TRBJ2-7, with D possibly TRBD1 on 6 matching bases. V was clipped by 1 base and J by 6 bases, with 7 bases between them. The CDR3 covers 12 residues. The CDR3 region is CASSLEGGEQYF. The CDR3 coding sequence is TGTGCCAGCAGTTTAGAAGGGGGCGAGCAGTACTTC.

This clonotype was seen a handful of times. The chain is built from TRBV6-1 and TRBJ1-2; 10 nucleotides agree with TRBD1. After removal of 8 bases from V and 4 bases from J, the junction contained 4 bases not matched to a gene. Germline lookup yields CDR1 MNHNS and CDR2 SASEGT. The CDR3 runs to 13 residues. The CDR3 nucleotides read TGTGCCAGCGGAAGGACAGGGGGCTATGGCTACACCTTC. It encodes CASGRTGGYGYTF.

This clonotype was observed a handful of times. V gene TRBV20-1 combines with J gene TRBJ1-5; no clear D. Germline CDR1 is DFQATT and CDR2 is SNEGSKA (reference sequence). The ends were cut back, 4 bases at V and 1 base at J, with 17 bases in the middle. The CDR3 contains 16 residues. This CDR3 reads CSAINIGVTSNQPQHF. CDR3 bases: TGCAGTGCTATTAATATTGGAGTAACGAGCAATCAGCCCCAGCATTTT.

This clonotype was counted between two and nine times. The chain is built from TRBV18 and TRBJ2-7; 7 bases line up with TRBD2. Germline CDR1 and CDR2: KGHSH and LQKENI. The CDR3 sequence is 14 residues long. Trimming took 3 bases from V and 4 from J; bases not matched to a gene: 6. The CDR3: CASSPRGREYEQYF. CDR3 sequence (DNA): TGTGCCAGCTCACCTCGGGGGAGGGAGTACGAGCAGTACTTC.

In DNA form, the CDR3 reads TGTGCCAGCAGCTTCGGTAGCGGGGGGAGTTGGGAGACCCAGTACTTC. Protein: CASSFGSGGSWETQYF. The chain is built from TRBV7-2 and TRBJ2-5; 10 bases map to TRBD2. J was trimmed by 5 bases and V by 3 bases; bases with no gene match: 9. Germline V CDR1 and CDR2: SGHTA, FQGNSA. This CDR3 region has 16 residues.